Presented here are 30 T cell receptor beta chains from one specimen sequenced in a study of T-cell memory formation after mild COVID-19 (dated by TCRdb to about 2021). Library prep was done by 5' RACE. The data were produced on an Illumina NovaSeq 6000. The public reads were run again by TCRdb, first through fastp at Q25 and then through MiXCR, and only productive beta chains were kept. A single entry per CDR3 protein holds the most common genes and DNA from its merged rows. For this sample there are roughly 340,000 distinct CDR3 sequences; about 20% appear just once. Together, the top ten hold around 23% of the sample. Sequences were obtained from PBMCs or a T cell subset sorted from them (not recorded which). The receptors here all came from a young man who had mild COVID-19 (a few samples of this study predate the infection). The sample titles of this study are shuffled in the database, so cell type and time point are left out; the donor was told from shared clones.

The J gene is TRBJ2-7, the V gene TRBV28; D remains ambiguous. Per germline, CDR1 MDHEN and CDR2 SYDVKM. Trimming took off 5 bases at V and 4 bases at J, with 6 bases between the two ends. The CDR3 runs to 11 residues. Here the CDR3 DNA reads TGTGCCAGCAGTAAGGGATACGAGCAGTACGTC. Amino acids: CASSKGYEQYV.

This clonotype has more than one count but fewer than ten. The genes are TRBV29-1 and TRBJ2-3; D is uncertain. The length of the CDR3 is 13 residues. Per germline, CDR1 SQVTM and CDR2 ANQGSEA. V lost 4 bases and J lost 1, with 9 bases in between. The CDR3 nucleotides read TGCAGCGTTGCCCCTCAGGGCACAGATACGCAGTATTTT. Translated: CSVAPQGTDTQYF.

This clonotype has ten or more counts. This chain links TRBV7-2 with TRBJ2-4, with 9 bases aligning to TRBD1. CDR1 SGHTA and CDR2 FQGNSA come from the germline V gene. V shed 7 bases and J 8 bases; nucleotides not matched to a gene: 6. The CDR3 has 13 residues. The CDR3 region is CASNPTGGDIQYF. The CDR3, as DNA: TGTGCCAGCAACCCGACAGGGGGAGACATTCAGTACTTC.

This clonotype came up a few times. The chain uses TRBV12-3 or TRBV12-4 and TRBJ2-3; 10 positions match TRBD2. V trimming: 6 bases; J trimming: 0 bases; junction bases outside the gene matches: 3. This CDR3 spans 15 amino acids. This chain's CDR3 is CASRLSGGSTDTQYF. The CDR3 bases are TGTGCCAGCAGGCTTAGCGGGGGGAGCACAGATACGCAGTATTTT.

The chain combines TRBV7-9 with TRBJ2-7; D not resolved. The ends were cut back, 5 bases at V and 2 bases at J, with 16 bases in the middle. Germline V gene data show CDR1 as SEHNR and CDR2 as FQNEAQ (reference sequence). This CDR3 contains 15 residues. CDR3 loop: CASSPRQGIAYEQYF. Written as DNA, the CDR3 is TGTGCCAGCAGCCCCCGACAAGGAATAGCCTACGAGCAGTACTTC.

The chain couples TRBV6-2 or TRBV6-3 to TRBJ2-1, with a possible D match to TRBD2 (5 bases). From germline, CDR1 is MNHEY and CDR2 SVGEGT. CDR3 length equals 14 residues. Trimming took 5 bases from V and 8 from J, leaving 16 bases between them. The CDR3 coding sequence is TGTGCCAGCAGTGGAGGAAGTTCTGGCGATGAGCAGTTCTTC. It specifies CASSGGSSGDEQFF.

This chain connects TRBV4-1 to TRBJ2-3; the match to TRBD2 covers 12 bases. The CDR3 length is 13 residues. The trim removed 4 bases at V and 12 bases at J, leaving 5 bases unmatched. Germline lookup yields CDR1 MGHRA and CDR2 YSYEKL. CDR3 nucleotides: TGCGCCAGCAGCCCTCTGACTAGCGGGGGCCAGTATTTT. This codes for CASSPLTSGGQYF.

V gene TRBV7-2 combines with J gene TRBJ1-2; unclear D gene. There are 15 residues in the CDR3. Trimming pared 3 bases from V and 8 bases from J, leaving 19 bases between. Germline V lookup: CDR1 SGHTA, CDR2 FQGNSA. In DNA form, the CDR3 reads TGTGCCAGCAGCTTGCAGGTTCATCCCCTGGGGGGCTACACCTTC. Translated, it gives CASSLQVHPLGGYTF.

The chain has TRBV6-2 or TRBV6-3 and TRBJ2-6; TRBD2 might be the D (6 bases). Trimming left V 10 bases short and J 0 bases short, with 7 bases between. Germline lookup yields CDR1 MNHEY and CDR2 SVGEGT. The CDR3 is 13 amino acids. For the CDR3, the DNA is TGTGCCACCGGGGGCTCTGGGGCCAACGTCCTGACTTTC. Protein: CATGGSGANVLTF.

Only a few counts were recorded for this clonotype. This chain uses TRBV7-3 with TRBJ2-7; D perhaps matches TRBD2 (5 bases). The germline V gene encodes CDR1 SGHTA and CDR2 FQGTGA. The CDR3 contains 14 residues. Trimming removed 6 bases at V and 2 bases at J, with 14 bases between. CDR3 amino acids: CASSDYVQPYEQYF. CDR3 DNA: TGTGCCAGCAGTGACTACGTCCAACCCTACGAGCAGTACTTC.

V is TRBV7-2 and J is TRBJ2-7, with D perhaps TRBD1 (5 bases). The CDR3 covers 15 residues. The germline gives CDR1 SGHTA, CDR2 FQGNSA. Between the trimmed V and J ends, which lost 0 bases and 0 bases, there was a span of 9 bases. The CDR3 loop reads CASSLAAGNSYEQYV. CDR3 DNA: TGTGCCAGCAGCTTAGCCGCAGGGAACTCCTACGAGCAGTACGTC.

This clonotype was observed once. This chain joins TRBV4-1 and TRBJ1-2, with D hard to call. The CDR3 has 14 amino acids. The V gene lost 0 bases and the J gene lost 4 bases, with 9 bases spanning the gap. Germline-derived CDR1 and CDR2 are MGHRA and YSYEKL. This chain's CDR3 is CASSQEVRGYGYTF. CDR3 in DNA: TGCGCCAGCAGCCAAGAAGTCCGGGGCTATGGCTACACCTTC.

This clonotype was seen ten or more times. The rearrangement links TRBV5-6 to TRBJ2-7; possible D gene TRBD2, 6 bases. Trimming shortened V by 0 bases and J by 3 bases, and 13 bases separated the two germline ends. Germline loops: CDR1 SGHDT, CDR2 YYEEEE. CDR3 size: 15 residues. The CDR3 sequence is CASSLVRAGNYEQYF. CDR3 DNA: TGTGCCAGCAGCTTGGTGCGTGCGGGGAACTACGAGCAGTACTTC. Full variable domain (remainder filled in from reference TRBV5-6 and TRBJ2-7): DAGVTQSPTHLIKTRGQQVTLRCSPKSGHDTVSWYQQALGQGPQFIFQYYEEEERQRGNFPDRFSGHQFPNYSSELNVNALLLGDSALYLCASSLVRAGNYEQYFGPGTRLTVT.

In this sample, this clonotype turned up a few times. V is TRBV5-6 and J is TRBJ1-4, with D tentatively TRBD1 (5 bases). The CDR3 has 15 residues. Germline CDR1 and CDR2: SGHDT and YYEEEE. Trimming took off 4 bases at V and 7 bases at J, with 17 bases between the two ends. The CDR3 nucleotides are TGTGCCAGCAGCAGACGACAGCCCGGGATTGAAAAACTGTTTTTT. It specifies CASSRRQPGIEKLFF.

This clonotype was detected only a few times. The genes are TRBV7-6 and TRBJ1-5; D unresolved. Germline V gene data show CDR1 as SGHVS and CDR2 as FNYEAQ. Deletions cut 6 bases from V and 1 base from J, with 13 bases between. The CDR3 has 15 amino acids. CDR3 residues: CASSPGPGSNQPQHF. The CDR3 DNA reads TGTGCCAGCAGTCCGGGCCCGGGGAGCAATCAGCCCCAGCATTTT.

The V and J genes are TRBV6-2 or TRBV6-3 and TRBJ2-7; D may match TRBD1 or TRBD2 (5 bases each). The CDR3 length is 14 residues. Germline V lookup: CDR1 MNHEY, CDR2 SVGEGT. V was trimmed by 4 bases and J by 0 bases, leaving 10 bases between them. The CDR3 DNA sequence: TGTGCCAGCAGTTTCCGGGACGGCTCCTACGAGCAGTACGTC. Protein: CASSFRDGSYEQYV.

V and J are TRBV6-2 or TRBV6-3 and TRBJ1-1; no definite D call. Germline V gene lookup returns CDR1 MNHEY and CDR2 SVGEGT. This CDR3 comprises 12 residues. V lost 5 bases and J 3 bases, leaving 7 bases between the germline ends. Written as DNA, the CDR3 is TGTGCCAGCAGTCCCGACGACACTGAAGCTTTCTTT. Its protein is CASSPDDTEAFF.

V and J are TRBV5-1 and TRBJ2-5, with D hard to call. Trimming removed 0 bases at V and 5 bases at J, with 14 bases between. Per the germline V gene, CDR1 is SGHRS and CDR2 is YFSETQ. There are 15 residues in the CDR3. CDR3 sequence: CASSLGDRSEETQYF. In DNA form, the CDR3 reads TGCGCCAGCAGCTTGGGCGACCGTTCGGAGGAGACCCAGTACTTC. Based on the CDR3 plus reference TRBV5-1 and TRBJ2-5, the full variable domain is KAGVTQTPRYLIKTRGQQVTLSCSPISGHRSVSWYQQTPGQGLQFLFEYFSETQRNKGNFPGRFSGRQFSNSRSEMNVSTLELGDSALYLCASSLGDRSEETQYFGPGTRLLVL.

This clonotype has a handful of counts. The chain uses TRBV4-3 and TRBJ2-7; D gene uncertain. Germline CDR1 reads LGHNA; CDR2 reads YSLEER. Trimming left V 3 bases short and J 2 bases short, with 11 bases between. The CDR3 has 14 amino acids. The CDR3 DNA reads TGCGCCAGCAGCCACACAGTTCCTACCTACGAGCAGTACTTC. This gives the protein CASSHTVPTYEQYF.

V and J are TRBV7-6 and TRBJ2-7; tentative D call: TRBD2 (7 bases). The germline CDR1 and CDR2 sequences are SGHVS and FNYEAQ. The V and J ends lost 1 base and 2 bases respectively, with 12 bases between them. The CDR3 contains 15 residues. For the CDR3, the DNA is TGTGCCAGCAGCTTAGGAGGCGGGGGCGCCTACGAGCAGTACTTC. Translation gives CASSLGGGGAYEQYF.

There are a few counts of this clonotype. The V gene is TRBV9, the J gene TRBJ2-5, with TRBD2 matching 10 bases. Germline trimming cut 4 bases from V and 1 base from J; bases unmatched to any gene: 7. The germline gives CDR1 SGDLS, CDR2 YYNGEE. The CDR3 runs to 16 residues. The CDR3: CASSTGTSEIQETQYF. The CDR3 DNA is TGTGCCAGCAGCACAGGGACTAGCGAAATCCAAGAGACCCAGTACTTC.

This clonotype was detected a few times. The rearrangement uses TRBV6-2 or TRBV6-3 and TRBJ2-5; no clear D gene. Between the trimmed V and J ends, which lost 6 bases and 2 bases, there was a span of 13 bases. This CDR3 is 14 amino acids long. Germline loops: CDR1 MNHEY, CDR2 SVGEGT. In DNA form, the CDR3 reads TGTGCCAGCAGCCTACAGAGCCCTCAAGAGACCCAGTACTTC. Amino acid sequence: CASSLQSPQETQYF.

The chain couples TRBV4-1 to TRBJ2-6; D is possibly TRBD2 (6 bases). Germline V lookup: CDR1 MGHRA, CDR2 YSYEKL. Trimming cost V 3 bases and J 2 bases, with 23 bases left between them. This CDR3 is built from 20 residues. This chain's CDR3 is CASSHHSGTPRTTGANVLTF. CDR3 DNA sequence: TGCGCCAGCAGCCACCACTCGGGGACTCCCAGGACAACTGGGGCCAACGTCCTGACTTTC.

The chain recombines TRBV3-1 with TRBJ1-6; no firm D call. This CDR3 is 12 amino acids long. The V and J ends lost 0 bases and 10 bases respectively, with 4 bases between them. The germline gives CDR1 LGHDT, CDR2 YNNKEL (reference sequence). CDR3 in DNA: TGTGCCAGCAGCCAAGAATCCTCACCCCTCCACTTT. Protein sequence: CASSQESSPLHF.

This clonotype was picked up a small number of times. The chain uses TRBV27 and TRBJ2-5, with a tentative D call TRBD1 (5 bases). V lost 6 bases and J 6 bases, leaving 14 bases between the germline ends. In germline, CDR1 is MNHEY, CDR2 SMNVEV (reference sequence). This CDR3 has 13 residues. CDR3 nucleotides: TGTGCCAGCAGCCCTGAACCAGGGCAGACCCAGTACTTC. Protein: CASSPEPGQTQYF.

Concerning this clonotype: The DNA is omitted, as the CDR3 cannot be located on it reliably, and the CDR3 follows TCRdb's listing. CDR3 protein: CSVTFGGNTEAFF. The V and J genes are TRBV29-1 and TRBJ1-1; the table assigns TRBD1, which was not confirmed against the DNA. The CDR3 spans 13 residues, counting both ends. Germline assignment: CDR1 SQVTM and CDR2 ANQGSEA.

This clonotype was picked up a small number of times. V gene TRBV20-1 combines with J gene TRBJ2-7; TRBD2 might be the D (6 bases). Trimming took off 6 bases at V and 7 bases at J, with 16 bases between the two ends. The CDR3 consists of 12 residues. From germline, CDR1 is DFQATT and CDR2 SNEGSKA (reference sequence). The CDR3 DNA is TGCAGTGCCCCGATTAGCGCGGGGGAGCAGTACTTC. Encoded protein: CSAPISAGEQYF.

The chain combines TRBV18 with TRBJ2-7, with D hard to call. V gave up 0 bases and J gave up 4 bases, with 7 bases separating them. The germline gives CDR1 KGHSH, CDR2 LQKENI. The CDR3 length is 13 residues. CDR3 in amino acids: CASSPPVGYEQYF. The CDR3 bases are TGTGCCAGCTCACCACCGGTAGGGTACGAGCAGTACTTC.

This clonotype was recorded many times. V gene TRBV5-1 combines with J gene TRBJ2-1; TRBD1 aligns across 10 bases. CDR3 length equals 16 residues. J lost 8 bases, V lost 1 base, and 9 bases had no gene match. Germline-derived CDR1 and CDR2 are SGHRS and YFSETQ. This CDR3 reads CASSLNPGQGTDEQFF. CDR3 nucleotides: TGCGCCAGCAGCTTGAATCCGGGACAGGGGACCGATGAGCAGTTCTTC.

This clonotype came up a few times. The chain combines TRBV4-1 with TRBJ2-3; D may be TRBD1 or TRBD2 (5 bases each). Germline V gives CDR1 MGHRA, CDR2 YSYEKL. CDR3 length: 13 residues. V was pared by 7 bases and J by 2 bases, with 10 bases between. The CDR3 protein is CASMGVYTDTQYF. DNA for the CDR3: TGCGCCAGCATGGGGGTGTACACAGATACGCAGTATTTT.